These T cell receptor beta chains were read from a single sample in a study of blood T cell repertoires in COVID-19. Assay: immunoSEQ multiplex PCR; the TCRdb copy retains only in-frame clones and omits some. There are about 270,000 clones in the sample; more than 70% occur only once, and 2% to 2.5% lies in the top ten. The sequencing sample was made of PBMCs or T cells enriched from blood (not recorded which). These receptors came from a woman in her fifties or sixties in a cohort exposed to, infected with or recovered from COVID-19 (not recorded which). CDR3s include the opening cysteine and the closing phenylalanine or tryptophan. D genes are given only for firm matches.

D gene,J gene,V gene,CDR3 DNA,CDR3 protein
.,TRBJ1-1,TRBV4-1,TGCGCCAGCAGCCCTCGAAGAACAGGTTTCTCCCCGTCTGAAGCTTTCTTT,CASSPRRTGFSPSEAFF
.,TRBJ2-7,TRBV24-1,TGTGCCACCAGTGATTTTAGGGGAATAGGGGAGCAGTACTTC,CATSDFRGIGEQYF
.,TRBJ2-2,TRBV12-3/TRBV12-4,TGTGCCAGCAGTCGTATCGGGGAGCTGTTTTTT,CASSRIGELFF
.,TRBJ2-1,TRBV19,TGTGCCAGTAGTATAGGGGCTAGCGAGCCTTACAATGAGCAGTTCTTC,CASSIGASEPYNEQFF
TRBD1,TRBJ1-6,TRBV10-3,TGTGCCAGCACGACAGGGCCCGCTAATTCACCCCTCCACTTT,CASTTGPANSPLHF
TRBD1,TRBJ1-2,TRBV6-5,TGTGCCAGCAGTCGCTTCCAGGGGGCGCCTGATGGCTACACCTTC,CASSRFQGAPDGYTF
TRBD2,TRBJ2-7,TRBV30,TGTGCCTGGAGTGCCGGGACTAGCAAGGATTATAACTTCTACGAGCAGTACTTC,CAWSAGTSKDYNFYEQYF
.,TRBJ2-3,TRBV5-1,TGCGCCAGCAGCTTGGTCGACTTCACAGATACGCAGTATTTT,CASSLVDFTDTQYF
.,TRBJ2-7,TRBV28,TGTGCCAGCACCTCCTCTAATCCCTACGAGCAGTACTTC,CASTSSNPYEQYF
.,TRBJ2-1,TRBV4-1,TGCGCCAGCAGCCGACAAAGGAATGAGCAGTTCTTC,CASSRQRNEQFF
.,TRBJ2-3,TRBV30,TGTGCCTGGAGTAAGGGGGGCACAGATACGCAGTATTTT,CAWSKGGTDTQYF
TRBD1,TRBJ1-2,TRBV6-2/TRBV6-3,TGTGCCAGCAGTTACCTGGACAGGAGCTATGGCTACACCTTC,CASSYLDRSYGYTF
.,TRBJ2-7,TRBV28,TGTGCCAGCAGTTTAGGGGGGAGAGGATACGAGCAGTACTTC,CASSLGGRGYEQYF
.,TRBJ2-7,TRBV14,TGTGCCAGCAGCCGGGACTTCGGTGGATACGAGCAGTACTTC,CASSRDFGGYEQYF
TRBD1,TRBJ1-6,TRBV7-9,TGTGCCAGCAGCTTAGTAACAGGGGTCTCACCCCTCCACTTT,CASSLVTGVSPLHF
TRBD1,TRBJ2-7,TRBV24-1,TGTGCCACCAGTGACAGGGACAGGGGGGACTACGAGCAGTACTTC,CATSDRDRGDYEQYF
.,TRBJ1-4,TRBV2,TGTGCCAGCGGACTCCCGGGGGCAACTAATGAAAAACTGTTTTTT,CASGLPGATNEKLFF
TRBD1,TRBJ2-1,TRBV6-5,TGTGCCAGCAGCAGGGGGCCCATGAGGAATGAGCAGTTCTTC,CASSRGPMRNEQFF
.,TRBJ1-1,TRBV28,TGTGCCAGCAGTACTGGGGCCAGTGAAGCTTTCTTT,CASSTGASEAFF
TRBD1,TRBJ2-7,TRBV2,TGTGCCAGCAGTCCCGACAGGGCGTCGTTCTACGAGCAGTACTTC,CASSPDRASFYEQYF
TRBD2,TRBJ2-3,TRBV12-5,TGTGCTAGTAGTATAAGCGGGGGATCAGATACGCAGTATTTT,CASSISGGSDTQYF